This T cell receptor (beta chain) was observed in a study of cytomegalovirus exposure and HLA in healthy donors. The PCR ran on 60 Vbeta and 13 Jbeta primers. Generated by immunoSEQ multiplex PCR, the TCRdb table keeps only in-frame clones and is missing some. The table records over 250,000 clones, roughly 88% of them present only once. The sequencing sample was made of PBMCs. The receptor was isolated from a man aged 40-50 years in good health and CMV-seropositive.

CDR3 coding DNA: TGTGCCACCCCCGGGACAGGCAATGAAAAACTGTTTTTT. Encoded protein: CATPGTGNEKLFF. The chain joins TRBV28 to TRBJ1-4; 8 bases agree with TRBD1. Germline CDR1 reads MDHEN; CDR2 reads SYDVKM. V shed 10 bases, J shed 5 bases, and the junction held 6 bases outside the gene matches. The CDR3 is 13 amino acids.